This T cell receptor beta chain was obtained from a study of OX40 agonist ivuxolimab in advanced cancers. With regard to the full study: The costimulatory receptor OX40 (CD134) was targeted by ivuxolimab, a fully human IgG2 agonistic monoclonal antibody. The point of sequencing TCRbeta in the periphery was to test whether ivuxolimab changed TCR sequence diversity and drove clonal T-cell expansion. Prior anti-PD-1, anti-PD-L1 or anti-CTLA-4 therapy was permitted, and roughly two fifths of dose-escalation patients had received checkpoint inhibitors. Among the 52 dose-escalation patients, approximately 20 had hepatocellular carcinoma, 15 or so melanoma, 9 renal cell carcinoma and 9 head and neck cancer. Three dose-escalation patients achieved partial responses, one with hepatocellular carcinoma and two with cutaneous melanoma. The paper reports the monotherapy dose-escalation portion (N = 52 patients) of the phase I ivuxolimab trial. Intravenous ivuxolimab was administered to patients every 2 weeks at six dose levels: 0.01, 0.1, 0.3, 1.5, 3 and 10 mg/kg. In the dose-escalation cohort, around four fifths of patients were male, and the mean age was approximately 60 years with a range of roughly 23 to 90.

Patients with a history of autoimmune disease or receiving systemic immunosuppression were excluded from the trial. Peripheral blood for TCR sequencing was collected from all dose cohorts at baseline, on cycle 4 day 1, and on cycle 7 day 1. Samples came from an open-label, multicenter, first-in-human phase I dose-escalation trial of ivuxolimab. The trial enrolled adults with locally advanced or metastatic head and neck squamous cell, hepatocellular, melanoma or renal cell carcinoma. Before TCR sequencing, CD4+ T cells and CD8+ T cells were sorted from peripheral blood as separate populations. Worth noting for this clone: What antigen it recognizes has not been identified. No quality values exist for individual bases; no much larger clone is one base distant.

Study-level results and caveats: Low levels of normalized T-cell clonal expansion were also shown by some nonresponding patients. On average, CD8+ T cells showed more expanded clones than CD4+ T cells after ivuxolimab. Which antigens the clonally expanded peripheral T cells were specific for was not determined. In the 0.1-3.0 mg/kg groups, partial responders had among the lowest normalized peripheral clonal expansion, particularly in CD8+ T cells. At doses from 0.1 to 3.0 mg/kg, clonal expansion was seen in both CD4+ and CD8+ blood T cells between baseline and week 6.

Genomic DNA was extracted from sorted cells for sequencing of the TCRbeta CDR3 region. The immunoSEQ Assay was used for sequencing of TCRbeta CDR3 regions. Held by TCRdb, this immuneACCESS table contains in-frame sequences only and omits some clones. Under half of the omission traces to an unresolved V gene where checked; the cause of the rest is unknown. Across this sample there are tens of thousands of clones, with roughly three quarters seen only once. The ten biggest clones cover roughly 15% of the sample. This TCR was sampled from an adult with an advanced solid tumor such as melanoma, head and neck, liver or kidney cancer. Specimen: CD4+ or CD8+ T cells sorted from blood, collected in a trial of the OX40 agonist ivuxolimab.

The CDR3 is CASSPRQHTGELFF. In nucleotides, the sequence is TGTGCCAGCTCACCAAGACAACACACCGGGGAGCTGTTTTTT. This chain joins TRBV18 to TRBJ2-2; the D gene is unclear. From a lookup of the germline V gene, CDR1 and CDR2 are KGHSH and LQKENI. From cysteine to phenylalanine, the CDR3 is 14 amino acids long. The sequence is cut down to CDR3 DNA, 42 bases in frame from base 1. V is pared back by 2 bases and J by 3 bases, with 7 bases lying between the germline termini. Beyond the CDR3, the reference TRBV18 and TRBJ2-2 genes provide the residues; the full variable domain reads: NAGVMQNPRHLVRRRGQEARLRCSPMKGHSHVYWYRQLPEEGLKFMVYLQKENIIDESGMPKERFSAEFPKEGPSILRIQQVVRGDSAAYFCASSPRQHTGELFFGEGSRLTVL.